The rows below give T cell receptor beta chains drawn from one sample of a study of shared clonotypes between healthy human individuals. Sequenced by immunoSEQ multiplex PCR; TCRdb stores in-frame clones only, minus some. Of over a million clones in the sample, about 84% were seen once. Sequencing was done on a sample of memory CD4+ T cells from PBMCs. These receptors were taken from a man younger than 30 in good health. Some clones in this sample may be carry-over from other donors' samples. The CDR3 runs from the conserved cysteine through the conserved F or W. The D gene is left open where the match is weak. Clone size is stated in some rows and not others, as once, few, many or a class when expanded.

D gene: .; J gene: TRBJ2-7; V gene: TRBV28; clone size: few; CDR3 DNA: TGTGCCAGCAGTTTAAGTGTACCCGGGTACGAGCAGTACTTC; CDR3 protein: CASSLSVPGYEQYF
D gene: .; J gene: TRBJ2-6; V gene: TRBV6-5; clone size: .; CDR3 DNA: TGTGCCAGCAGTTACAACAGGGCTGGGGCCAACGTCCTGACTTTC; CDR3 protein: CASSYNRAGANVLTF
D gene: .; J gene: TRBJ1-1; V gene: TRBV7-9; clone size: .; CDR3 DNA: TGTGCCAGCAGCCCCCCCGGGGGGGAGAACACTGAAGCTTTCTTT; CDR3 protein: CASSPPGGENTEAFF
D gene: .; J gene: TRBJ2-2; V gene: TRBV2; clone size: .; CDR3 DNA: TGTGCCAGCAGTGACCTCGCAGGAACTTACGTTGGCGGGGAGCTGTTTTTT; CDR3 protein: CASSDLAGTYVGGELFF
D gene: .; J gene: TRBJ1-2; V gene: TRBV5-6; clone size: .; CDR3 DNA: TGTGCCAGCAGCCTCATAGAGAGCTATGGCTACACCTTC; CDR3 protein: CASSLIESYGYTF
D gene: .; J gene: TRBJ2-2; V gene: TRBV14; clone size: .; CDR3 DNA: TGTGCCGGCAGCCAACGTAGGGTTGATTCCGGGGAGCTGTTTTTT; CDR3 protein: CAGSQRRVDSGELFF
D gene: .; J gene: TRBJ1-5; V gene: TRBV10-3; clone size: few; CDR3 DNA: TGTGCCATCAGCCCCCGGATGGGTCAGCCCCAGCATTTT; CDR3 protein: CAISPRMGQPQHF
D gene: TRBD2; J gene: TRBJ2-1; V gene: TRBV5-4; clone size: .; CDR3 DNA: TGTGCCAGCAGCTCAGGTACAGCGGGAGGCAGGGCCTACAATGAGCAGTTCTTC; CDR3 protein: CASSSGTAGGRAYNEQFF
D gene: TRBD2; J gene: TRBJ2-1; V gene: TRBV29-1; clone size: .; CDR3 DNA: TGCAGCGTAGCGGGGTACAATGAGCAGTTCTTC; CDR3 protein: CSVAGYNEQFF
D gene: TRBD2; J gene: TRBJ2-7; V gene: TRBV6-1; clone size: .; CDR3 DNA: TGTGCCAGCAGTAGATCGACTAGCTTCTCCTACGAGCAGTACTTC; CDR3 protein: CASSRSTSFSYEQYF